This T cell receptor beta chain was retrieved from a study of blood T cell repertoires in COVID-19. The CDR3 totals 15 residues. Germline CDR1 LNHDA, CDR2 SQIVND (reference sequence). V was shortened by 7 bases and J by 0 bases, with 13 bases between the two germline ends. Here immunoSEQ multiplex PCR was the method, and the copy in TCRdb shows in-frame clones only, minus some. The table records roughly 300,000 clones, roughly 79% of them present only once. The receptor was isolated from a woman aged 55 to 70 with active or convalescent COVID-19. The sequencing input was peripheral blood. The gene calls are TRBV19 and TRBJ1-3, with a tentative D call TRBD1 (6 bases). The CDR3 nucleotides read TGTGCCAGTAAAGTCAACAGGGCCTCTGGAAACACCATATATTTT. Translated, it gives CASKVNRASGNTIYF.